This entry lists 32 T cell receptor beta chains sequenced from one sample in a study of blood T cell repertoires in COVID-19 (dated by TCRdb to 2020 to 2021). Library construction relied on the immunoSEQ multiplex PCR assay. TCRdb took this table from immuneACCESS and kept in-frame rearrangements with V and J called. Such tables lack part of the clones; where checked against another copy, unresolved V genes explain under half of the gap, and the rest is unexplained. This sample has under 450,000 clones in its table, and around 88% of those were observed once. The ten most abundant clones make up roughly 7.1% of the sample. Sequenced material: peripheral blood. Receptors were obtained from a woman aged 55-69 years with COVID-19, enrolled during active disease.

The gene calls are TRBV6-5 and TRBJ1-4; D possibly corresponds to TRBD1 (5 bases). The germline V gene encodes CDR1 MNHEY and CDR2 SVGAGI. The ends were cut back, 6 bases at V and 4 bases at J, with 12 bases in the middle. This CDR3 region has 14 residues. CDR3 in DNA: TGTGCCAGCAGGGATATAGGGGATAATGAAAAACTGTTTTTT. This encodes CASRDIGDNEKLFF.

The rearrangement uses TRBV5-1 and TRBJ2-1; 11 bases are shared with TRBD1. The germline gives CDR1 SGHRS, CDR2 YFSETQ. J gave up 15 bases and V 7 bases, and 15 bases lay outside the gene matches. The CDR3 has 14 amino acids. CDR3 amino acids: CASSPDRGHGVAFF. Here the CDR3 DNA reads TGCGCCAGCTCTCCGGACAGGGGGCATGGGGTGGCGTTCTTC.

The chain combines TRBV4-1 with TRBJ2-5; 10 bases map to TRBD2. CDR3 size: 15 residues. V lost 5 bases and J lost 2; bases outside the gene matches: 5. Germline V CDR1 and CDR2: MGHRA, YSYEKL. The chain's CDR3 is CASSFPAGGQETQYF. DNA of the CDR3: TGCGCCAGCAGCTTTCCAGCGGGGGGGCAAGAGACCCAGTACTTC.

The chain joins TRBV4-2 to TRBJ1-3; possibly TRBD1 for D (6 bases). Trimming took 0 bases from V and 2 from J, leaving 11 bases between them. The CDR3 is 16 residues long. Per germline, CDR1 LGHNA and CDR2 YNFKEQ. The CDR3 coding sequence is TGTGCCAGCAGCCAAGAATCTGAGGGGGCTGGAAACACCATATATTTT. It is translated as CASSQESEGAGNTIYF.

The genes are TRBV4-1 and TRBJ2-5; 9 positions match TRBD2. The germline gives CDR1 MGHRA, CDR2 YSYEKL. Unmatched junction bases numbered 12, after V lost 2 bases and J lost 5 bases. The CDR3 has 17 amino acids. The CDR3 here is CASSQKLAGERTETQYF. CDR3 sequence (DNA): TGCGCCAGCAGCCAAAAATTAGCGGGGGAACGTACGGAGACCCAGTACTTC.

V and J are TRBV15 and TRBJ2-7, with D perhaps TRBD2 (5 bases). There are 13 residues in the CDR3. V was clipped by 5 bases and J by 6 bases, with 14 bases between them. Germline V lookup: CDR1 LNHNV, CDR2 YYDKDF (reference sequence). Here the CDR3 reads CATSGRTLSEQYF. The CDR3 DNA reads TGTGCCACCAGCGGCCGGACTCTCAGCGAGCAGTACTTC.

The chain combines TRBV7-6 with TRBJ2-2; perhaps TRBD1 as D (5 bases). There are 15 residues in the CDR3. The ends were cut back, 4 bases at V and 1 base at J, with 10 bases in the middle. Germline lookup yields CDR1 SGHVS and CDR2 FNYEAQ. Written as DNA, the CDR3 is TGTGCCAGCAGCTCGCAGGGATTGAACACCGGGGAGCTGTTTTTT. Residues: CASSSQGLNTGELFF.

CDR3 in DNA: TGTGCCAGCAGCGGGTGGGACCGGGACAGGGTATCCGGCGAGCAGTTCTTC. It yields the protein CASSGWDRDRVSGEQFF. The chain joins TRBV2 to TRBJ2-1, with 9 bases lining up with TRBD1. The ends lost 6 bases at V and 10 bases at J; junction bases unmatched: 19. This CDR3 is built from 17 residues. Germline assignment: CDR1 SNHLY and CDR2 FYNNEI.

The V and J genes are TRBV2 and TRBJ2-5, with 8 bases fitting TRBD2. The germline V gene encodes CDR1 SNHLY and CDR2 FYNNEI. Germline trimming cut 6 bases from V and 5 bases from J; bases unmatched to any gene: 14. The CDR3 sequence is 16 residues long. This CDR3 is CASRRNPAQRGETQYF. The CDR3 nucleotides read TGTGCCAGCAGAAGAAACCCCGCGCAGCGGGGGGAGACCCAGTACTTC.

This clone was seen once. The V call is TRBV29-1, the J call TRBJ2-5, with D unresolved. V was cut by 7 bases and J by 1 base, with 10 bases left in between. The germline gives CDR1 SQVTM, CDR2 ANQGSEA. CDR3 length equals 12 residues. CDR3 DNA: TGCAGCGGCCGTAGTGGCCAAGAGACCCAGTACTTC. This sequence encodes CSGRSGQETQYF.

The J gene is TRBJ1-1, the V gene TRBV10-1; 8 nucleotides match TRBD1. The CDR3 length is 19 residues. The trim removed 6 bases at V and 1 base at J, leaving 19 bases unmatched. Germline V gene data show CDR1 as WNHNN and CDR2 as SYGVQD (reference sequence). The CDR3 DNA reads as TGCGCCAGCAGGAAGTACCCGGGACAGGAATGCACTAGGAACACTGAAGCTTTCTTT. Amino acids: CASRKYPGQECTRNTEAFF.

The gene calls are TRBV5-4 and TRBJ1-4; no clear D. CDR1 and CDR2 from the germline V gene are SGHNT and YYREEE (reference sequence). V shed 4 bases and J shed 12 bases, with 13 bases lying between them. The CDR3 sequence is 12 residues long. The CDR3 DNA follows: TGTGCCAGCAGCCTTCCCGAGAGTCAACTGTTTTTT. Amino acid sequence: CASSLPESQLFF.

This sequence joins TRBV11-3 and TRBJ2-2, with D possibly TRBD2 on 7 matching bases. CDR1 SGHNT and CDR2 YENEEA come from the germline V gene. The CDR3 covers 18 residues. The ends were cut back, 5 bases at V and 2 bases at J, with 21 bases in the middle. In DNA, the CDR3 is TGTGCCAGCAGCCCGCGTCGGGGCGGGGGACATAACACCGGGGAGCTGTTTTTT. Its protein is CASSPRRGGGHNTGELFF.

The gene calls are TRBV5-1 and TRBJ2-3, with 7 nucleotides matching TRBD2. Trimming took 4 bases from V and 6 from J; bases not matched to a gene: 8. Germline V lookup: CDR1 SGHRS, CDR2 YFSETQ. This CDR3 contains 14 residues. Here the CDR3 DNA reads TGCGCCAGCAGCCCGGGAGGCACGCGGGATACGCAGTATTTT. Its protein is CASSPGGTRDTQYF.

V usage is TRBV7-3 and J usage is TRBJ1-2; D gene uncertain. The CDR3 loop spans 13 amino acids. Trimming left V 5 bases short and J 8 bases short, with 15 bases between. The germline gives CDR1 SGHTA, CDR2 FQGTGA. The DNA for the CDR3 is TGTGCCAGCAGCCCCGAGGGAGCACTCGGCTACACCTTC. This gives the protein CASSPEGALGYTF.

The chain joins TRBV7-2 to TRBJ2-7, with 7 bases aligning to TRBD1. This CDR3 comprises 14 residues. Germline V lookup: CDR1 SGHTA, CDR2 FQGNSA. Germline trimming cut 7 bases from V and 9 bases from J; bases unmatched to any gene: 15. For the CDR3, the DNA is TGTGCCAGCACCCCTGGGCGAGGGGGCCTCGGGCAGTACTTC. The encoded protein is CASTPGRGGLGQYF.

The chain carries TRBV12-1 and TRBJ2-7; no DNA check was done on the table's D call, TRBD1. TRBV12-1 is tagged as a pseudogene. The CDR3 spans 16 residues. CDR3 nucleotides: TGTGCCAGCAGCTGCAAAATGGACAGGGCAACCTACGAGCAGTACTTC. Protein sequence: CASSCKMDRATYEQYF.

This clone was recorded only once. J is TRBJ2-6 and V is TRBV6-5, with D perhaps TRBD1 (5 bases). Trimming cost V 7 bases and J 1 base, with 11 bases left between them. This CDR3 contains 15 residues. CDR1 is MNHEY, CDR2 SVGAGI, per germline. The CDR3 DNA is TGTGCCAGCATCCTTACAGGTTCTGGGGCCAACGTCCTGACTTTC. It translates to CASILTGSGANVLTF.

V and J are TRBV29-1 and TRBJ2-1, with 7 nucleotides matching TRBD1. The CDR3 covers 15 residues. Per the germline V gene, CDR1 is SQVTM and CDR2 is ANQGSEA. V gave up 0 bases and J gave up 6 bases; unmatched junction bases: 8. CDR3 sequence reads: CSVEDPTGSGNEQFF. CDR3 in DNA: TGCAGCGTTGAAGACCCGACAGGGTCTGGCAATGAGCAGTTCTTC.

The chain links TRBV18 to TRBJ2-3, with D unresolved. The ends were cut back, 1 base at V and 4 bases at J, with 9 bases in the middle. Germline loops: CDR1 KGHSH, CDR2 LQKENI. This CDR3 contains 14 residues. The DNA of the CDR3 is TGTGCCAGCTCACCACTTACTAAATCAGATACGCAGTATTTT. This codes for CASSPLTKSDTQYF. The full variable domain, rest sourced from reference TRBV18 and TRBJ2-3, is NAGVMQNPRHLVRRRGQEARLRCSPMKGHSHVYWYRQLPEEGLKFMVYLQKENIIDESGMPKERFSAEFPKEGPSILRIQQVVRGDSAAYFCASSPLTKSDTQYFGPGTRLTVL.

In its sample, this clone was seen many times. The V call is TRBV4-3, the J call TRBJ1-2; 7 bases are a match to TRBD1. V lost 4 bases to trimming and J lost 0 bases; unmatched junction nucleotides: 5. Germline CDR1 LGHNA, CDR2 YSLEER. CDR3 length: 15 residues. The CDR3 reads CASSPQGTANYGYTF. CDR3 nucleotides: TGCGCCAGCAGCCCACAAGGGACAGCTAACTATGGCTACACCTTC.

The chain links TRBV28 to TRBJ1-6; weak D call: TRBD1 (5 bases). The V and J ends lost 7 bases and 6 bases respectively, with 13 bases between them. Germline V CDR1 and CDR2: MDHEN, SYDVKM. The CDR3 has 14 amino acids. In nucleotides, the CDR3 is TGTGCCAGCAAGGCAGGGCAGGCTAATTCACCCCTCCACTTT. Translation: CASKAGQANSPLHF.

This clone has just one count. This sequence joins TRBV6-1 and TRBJ1-1; perhaps TRBD1 as D (6 bases). CDR1 and CDR2 from the germline V gene are MNHNS and SASEGT. The CDR3 covers 14 residues. V gave up 2 bases and J gave up 4 bases, with 11 bases separating them. The DNA for the CDR3 is TGTGCCAGCAGTGAACTGGGGGCGGGCACTGAAGCTTTCTTT. As protein: CASSELGAGTEAFF.

In regard to this clone: At one boundary the junction diverges from the germline segment, which might be a read error. The chain uses TRBV6-6 and TRBJ2-5, with D possibly matching TRBD2 (6 bases). This CDR3 is built from 13 residues. The germline V gene has CDR1 MNHNY and CDR2 SVGAGI (reference sequence). CDR3 sequence: CASSWDSQETQYF. The CDR3 DNA sequence: TGTGCCAGCAGTTGGGACTCCCAAGAGACTCAGTACTTC.

This sequence joins TRBV6-4 and TRBJ2-5, with TRBD2 matching over 8 bases. The germline CDR1 and CDR2 sequences are MRHNA and SNTAGT. Trimming cost V 0 bases and J 2 bases; bases outside gene matches: 5. The CDR3 extends over 16 amino acids. CDR3 sequence reads: CASSDSRRGVQETQYF. The CDR3 DNA follows: TGTGCCAGCAGTGACTCAAGGCGGGGGGTACAAGAGACCCAGTACTTC.

This chain joins TRBV25-1 and TRBJ2-4; D possibly corresponds to TRBD2 (7 bases). Trimming pared 3 bases from V and 9 bases from J, leaving 18 bases between. CDR3 size: 15 residues. CDR1 is MGHDK and CDR2 is SYGVNS in the germline V gene. The CDR3 sequence: CASSDPGEGDSIQYF. The CDR3 region has the DNA TGTGCCAGCAGTGACCCCGGGGAGGGGGATAGCATTCAGTACTTC.

V and J are TRBV12-5 and TRBJ1-6; 8 bases agree with TRBD1. Losses at the gene ends were 0 bases for V and 8 bases for J; bases not matched to a gene: 24. CDR1 and CDR2 (germline): LGHNT, FRNRAP. This CDR3 contains 22 residues. In DNA form, the CDR3 reads TGTGCTAGTGGTTTGGTAGCCCCGGACAGGGAGGGAATCACCTATGTGGATTCACCCCTCCACTTT. Translating it yields CASGLVAPDREGITYVDSPLHF.

This sequence joins TRBV7-6 and TRBJ1-6, with 7 bases that match TRBD1. The germline gives CDR1 SGHVS, CDR2 FNYEAQ. J was trimmed by 5 bases and V by 2 bases; bases with no gene match: 3. This CDR3 contains 15 residues. CDR3 amino acids: CASSLLDRDNSPLHF. Written as DNA, the CDR3 is TGTGCCAGCAGCTTACTAGACAGGGATAATTCACCCCTCCACTTT.

The rearrangement uses TRBV7-2 and TRBJ2-1, with 12 positions matching TRBD2. CDR3 length: 16 residues. The junction had 7 bases not matched to a gene; V was cut back by 1 base and J by 9 bases. Germline CDR1 and CDR2: SGHTA and FQGNSA. The CDR3 DNA reads TGTGCCAGCAGCTTAGGGCTAGCGGGGGGGCAGAGTGAGCAGTTCTTC. Its protein product is CASSLGLAGGQSEQFF.

The chain carries TRBV7-3 and TRBJ1-2; TRBD1 matches at 7 bases. The J segment lost 8 bases and the V segment lost 0 bases, leaving 3 bases of the junction unmatched. The CDR3 totals 13 residues. In germline, CDR1 is SGHTA, CDR2 FQGTGA. The CDR3 nucleotides read TGTGCCAGCAGCTTAACAGGGGGCCAGGGCTACACCTTC. Translated: CASSLTGGQGYTF.

The V and J genes are TRBV6-5 and TRBJ1-3, with a tentative D call TRBD1 (5 bases). This CDR3 has 15 amino acids. The ends were cut back, 10 bases at V and 0 bases at J, with 16 bases in the middle. Germline CDR1 reads MNHEY; CDR2 reads SVGAGI. The CDR3 is CAIRQGMSSGNTIYF. CDR3 bases: TGTGCCATAAGGCAGGGAATGAGCTCTGGAAACACCATATATTTT.

In this sample, this clone turned up once. The V and J genes are TRBV7-9 and TRBJ1-2, with a weak D call TRBD1 (6 bases). Germline CDR1 reads SEHNR; CDR2 reads FQNEAQ (reference sequence). The CDR3 runs 17 residues. V was shortened by 1 base and J by 7 bases, with 22 bases between the two germline ends. CDR3 DNA: TGTGCCAGCAGCTTAGGTCTCCAAGGGGGACCCGAAACTGGCTACACCTTC. Translation gives CASSLGLQGGPETGYTF.